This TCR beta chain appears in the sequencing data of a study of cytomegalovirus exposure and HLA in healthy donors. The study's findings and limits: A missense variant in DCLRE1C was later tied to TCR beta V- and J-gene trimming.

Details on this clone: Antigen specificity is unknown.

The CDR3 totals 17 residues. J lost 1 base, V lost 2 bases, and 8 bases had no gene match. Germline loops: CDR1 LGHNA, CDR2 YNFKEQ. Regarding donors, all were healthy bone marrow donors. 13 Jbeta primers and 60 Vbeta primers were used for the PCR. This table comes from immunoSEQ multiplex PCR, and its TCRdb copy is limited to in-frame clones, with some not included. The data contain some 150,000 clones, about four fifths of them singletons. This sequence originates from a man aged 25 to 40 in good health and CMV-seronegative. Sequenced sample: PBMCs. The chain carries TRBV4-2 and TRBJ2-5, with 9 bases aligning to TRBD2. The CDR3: CASSQQLMGLAQETQYF. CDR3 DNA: TGTGCCAGCAGCCAACAACTGATGGGACTAGCCCAAGAGACCCAGTACTTC.